A selection of T cell receptor beta chains follows, all from one sample in a study of pediatric ulcerative colitis. Here immunoSEQ multiplex PCR was the method, and the copy in TCRdb shows in-frame clones only, minus some. There are about 36,000 clones in the sample; approximately 87% occur only once, and approximately 23% lies in the top ten. Sequencing was done on a sample of blood. The receptors shown here come from a girl between 10 and 17 years old with moderate ulcerative colitis. Both conserved end residues are part of each CDR3. The size of a clone is reported for some rows only, either as once, few or many, or as a class for expanded clones.

clone_size,v_call,j_call,cdr3_aa
.,TRBV2,TRBJ1-3,CASSDWTGGRNTIYF
.,TRBV7-9,TRBJ1-5,CASTRSTSNQPQHF
.,TRBV19,TRBJ1-2,CASSIRGNYGYTF
.,TRBV4-1,TRBJ1-2,CASSERTGKLTYGYTF
.,TRBV5-1,TRBJ1-1,CASSLGPPGQGPNTEAFF
few,TRBV2,TRBJ2-7,CASSDYLIGQGRFDEQYF
.,TRBV6-6,TRBJ2-2,CATMGLAGAGELFF
.,TRBV27,TRBJ1-2,CARFTGWRYGYTF
once,TRBV6-5,TRBJ2-7,CASRRESSYEQYF
.,TRBV10-2,TRBJ1-2,CASSEQGAGYGYTF
.,TRBV5-1,TRBJ2-1,CASSSPRSGGDNNEQFF
.,TRBV6-5,TRBJ2-7,CASSYKNVGGSYEQYF
.,TRBV5-1,TRBJ1-2,CASSLGQLEGYTF
once,TRBV11-2,TRBJ2-1,CASEGGRNEQFF
.,TRBV2,TRBJ1-2,CASRGTGGIFDYGYTF
.,TRBV5-4,TRBJ2-5,CASSPLAAETQYF
once,TRBV6-5,TRBJ1-3,CASSFTSRDRGNTIYF
.,TRBV10-3,TRBJ2-3,CAISGRGDTQYF
.,TRBV6-6,TRBJ1-1,CASSYRAGKNTEAFF
few,TRBV7-2,TRBJ2-5,CASSPGQGLETQYF
.,TRBV9,TRBJ2-2,CASSLRREPGELFF
.,TRBV27,TRBJ1-5,CASSFYNQPQHF
.,TRBV5-1,TRBJ2-3,CASRPTGTFTDTQYF
.,TRBV5-6,TRBJ1-1,CASSFQDRAGEAFF
.,TRBV28,TRBJ1-2,CASGRVNYGYTF
once,TRBV4-1,TRBJ2-7,CASSQGRDSYEQYF
.,TRBV9,TRBJ2-7,CASSPRSVGRPYEQYF
.,TRBV6-6,TRBJ1-4,CASSSLSGTAFEKLFF
.,TRBV9,TRBJ1-6,CASSTRTGGSPLHF
.,TRBV2,TRBJ1-1,CASRGDRSNTEAFF
few,TRBV2,TRBJ1-2,CASQRLRYGYTF
.,TRBV30,TRBJ1-6,CAWRSPGSYNSPLHF
.,TRBV7-9,TRBJ2-1,CASSLYGLSSYNEQFF
.,TRBV6-6,TRBJ2-5,CASSYPGQGKETQYF
.,TRBV2,TRBJ1-2,CASRQGFYGYTF
.,TRBV11-1,TRBJ1-4,CASSPRRSNEKLFF
once,TRBV6-5,TRBJ2-3,CASSYLSRESEYF
few,TRBV28,TRBJ1-1,CASSFFLGANTEAFF
.,TRBV11-2,TRBJ1-6,CASSLQGAYNSPLHF
.,TRBV5-1,TRBJ1-2,CASSLGQDVDGYTF
.,TRBV6-5,TRBJ2-7,CASSYIAATNYEQYF
.,TRBV27,TRBJ2-7,CASSPTAPIQWGEQYF
.,TRBV4-2,TRBJ2-7,CASSYTGGSYEQYF
.,TRBV11-2,TRBJ1-5,CASSRGQGVGPQHF
.,TRBV7-9,TRBJ2-5,CASSLGVETQYF
.,TRBV5-1,TRBJ2-3,CASSNPGLAGGPDTQYF
.,TRBV29-1,TRBJ1-1,CSVGDRGDTEAFF
.,TRBV28,TRBJ1-5,CASRSWGSNQPQHF